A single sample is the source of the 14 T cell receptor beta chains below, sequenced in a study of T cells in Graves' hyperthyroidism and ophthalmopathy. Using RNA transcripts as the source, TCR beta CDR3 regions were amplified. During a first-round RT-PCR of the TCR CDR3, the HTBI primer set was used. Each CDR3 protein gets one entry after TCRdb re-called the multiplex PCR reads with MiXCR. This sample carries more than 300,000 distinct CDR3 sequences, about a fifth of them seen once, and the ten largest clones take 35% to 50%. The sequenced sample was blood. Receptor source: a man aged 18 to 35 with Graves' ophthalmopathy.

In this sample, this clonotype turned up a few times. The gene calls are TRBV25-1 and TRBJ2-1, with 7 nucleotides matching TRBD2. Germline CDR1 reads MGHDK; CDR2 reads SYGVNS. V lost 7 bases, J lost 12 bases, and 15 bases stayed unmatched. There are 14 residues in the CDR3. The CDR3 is CASTAGTTLMMQFF. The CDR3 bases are TGTGCCAGCACCGCCGGGACTACCTTAATGATGCAGTTCTTC.

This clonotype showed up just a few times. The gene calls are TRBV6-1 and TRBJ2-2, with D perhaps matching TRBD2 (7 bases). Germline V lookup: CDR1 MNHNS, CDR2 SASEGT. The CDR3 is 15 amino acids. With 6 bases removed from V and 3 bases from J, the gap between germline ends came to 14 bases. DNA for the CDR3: TGTGCCAGCAGGGGGGGGGGGGGCGACACCGGGGAGCTGTTTTTT. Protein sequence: CASRGGGGDTGELFF.

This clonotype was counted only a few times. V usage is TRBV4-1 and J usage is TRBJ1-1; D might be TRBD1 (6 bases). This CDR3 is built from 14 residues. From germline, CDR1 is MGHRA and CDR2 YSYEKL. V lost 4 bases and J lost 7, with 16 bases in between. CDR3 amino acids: CASSLNPRTVEAFF. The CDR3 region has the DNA TGCGCCAGCAGCCTTAATCCCAGGACAGTTGAAGCTTTCTTT.

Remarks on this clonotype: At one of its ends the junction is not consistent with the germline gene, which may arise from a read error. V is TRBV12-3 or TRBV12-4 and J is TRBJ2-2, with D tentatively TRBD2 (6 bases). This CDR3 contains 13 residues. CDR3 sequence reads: CASSRQTPGGLFF. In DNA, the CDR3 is TGTGCCAGCAGTCGACAGACACCCGGGGGGCTGTTTTTT.

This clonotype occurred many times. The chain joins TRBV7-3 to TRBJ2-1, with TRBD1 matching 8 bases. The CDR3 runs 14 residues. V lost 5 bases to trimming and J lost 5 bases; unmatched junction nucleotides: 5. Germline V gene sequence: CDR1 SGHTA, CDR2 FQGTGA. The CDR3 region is CASSGGQAHNEQFF. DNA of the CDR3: TGTGCCAGCAGCGGGGGACAGGCACACAATGAGCAGTTCTTC.

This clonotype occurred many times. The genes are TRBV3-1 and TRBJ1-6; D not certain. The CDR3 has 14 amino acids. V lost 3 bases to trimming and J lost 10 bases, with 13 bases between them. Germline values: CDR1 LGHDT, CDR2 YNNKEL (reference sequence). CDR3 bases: TGTGCCAGCAGCCAGCGGCTGGATTTGTCACCCCTCCACTTT. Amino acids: CASSQRLDLSPLHF.

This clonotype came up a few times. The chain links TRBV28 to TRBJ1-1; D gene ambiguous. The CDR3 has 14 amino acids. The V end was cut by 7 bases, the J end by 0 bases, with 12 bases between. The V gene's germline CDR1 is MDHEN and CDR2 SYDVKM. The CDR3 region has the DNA TGTGCCAGCATAGGAAGTGGAATGAACACTGAAGCTTTCTTT. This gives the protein CASIGSGMNTEAFF.

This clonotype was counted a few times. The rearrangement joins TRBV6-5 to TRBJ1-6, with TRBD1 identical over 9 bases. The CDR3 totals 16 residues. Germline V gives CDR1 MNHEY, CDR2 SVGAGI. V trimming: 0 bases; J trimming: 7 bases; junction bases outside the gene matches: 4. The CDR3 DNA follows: TGTGCCAGCAGTTACTCCGGACAGGGGACAAATTCACCCCTCCACTTT. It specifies CASSYSGQGTNSPLHF.

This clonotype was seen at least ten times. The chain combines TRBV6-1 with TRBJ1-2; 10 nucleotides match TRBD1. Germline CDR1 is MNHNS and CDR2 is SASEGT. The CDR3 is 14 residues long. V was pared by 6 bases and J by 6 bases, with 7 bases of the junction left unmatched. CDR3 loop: CASRRPGTGDGYTF. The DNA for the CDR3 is TGTGCCAGCAGACGACCCGGGACAGGGGATGGCTACACCTTC.

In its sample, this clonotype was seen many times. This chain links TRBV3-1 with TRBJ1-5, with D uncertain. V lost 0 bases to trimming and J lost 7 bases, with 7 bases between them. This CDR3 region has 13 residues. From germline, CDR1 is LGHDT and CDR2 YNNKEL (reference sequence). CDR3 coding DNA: TGTGCCAGCAGCCAAGAAAGTTTGCAGCCCCAGCATTTT. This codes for CASSQESLQPQHF.

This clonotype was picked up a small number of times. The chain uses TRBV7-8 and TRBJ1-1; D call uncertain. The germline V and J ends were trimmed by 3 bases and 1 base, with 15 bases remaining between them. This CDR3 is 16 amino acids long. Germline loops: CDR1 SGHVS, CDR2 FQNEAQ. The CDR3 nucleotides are TGTGCCAGCAGCTTCGGCAGGAGGAAGGGGAACACTGAAGCTTTCTTT. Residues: CASSFGRRKGNTEAFF.

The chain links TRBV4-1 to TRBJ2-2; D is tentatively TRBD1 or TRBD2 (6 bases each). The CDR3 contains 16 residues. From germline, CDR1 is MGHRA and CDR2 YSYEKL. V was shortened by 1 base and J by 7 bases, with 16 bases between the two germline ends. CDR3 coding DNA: TGCGCCAGCAGCCAAGTAGGAGGGGGGCCGGGCGGGGAGCTGTTTTTT. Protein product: CASSQVGGGPGGELFF.

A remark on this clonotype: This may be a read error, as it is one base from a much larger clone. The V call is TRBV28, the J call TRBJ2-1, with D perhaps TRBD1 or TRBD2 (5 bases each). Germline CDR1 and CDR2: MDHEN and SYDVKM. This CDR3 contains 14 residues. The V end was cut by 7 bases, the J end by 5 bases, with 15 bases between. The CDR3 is CASNSGGANNEQFF. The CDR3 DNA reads TGTGCCAGCAATTCTGGGGGTGCAAACAATGAGCAGTTCTTC.

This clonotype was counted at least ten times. The CDR3 here is CASSEGDQPQHF. The CDR3 DNA reads TGTGCCAGCAGTGAGGGCGATCAGCCCCAGCATTTT. The chain is built from TRBV2 and TRBJ1-5; no firm D call. The CDR3 covers 12 residues. V was pared by 3 bases and J by 5 bases, with 5 bases between. CDR1 is SNHLY and CDR2 is FYNNEI in the germline V gene.